Listed here are 18 T cell receptor beta chains from one sample, sequenced in a study of PD-1 blockade in classical Hodgkin lymphoma. TCRdb keeps only in-frame clones here, not all; method: immunoSEQ multiplex PCR. This sample has tens of thousands of clones, with 75% to 90% found just once. Specified time point: cycle 4 day 1 (C4D1), after less than seven weeks of nivolumab. Brentuximab vedotin exposure varied, and every patient relapsed after autologous stem cell transplantation. The study purified CD4+ T cells from thawed PBMCs using magnetic negative selection. Sequenced material: CD4+ T cells from blood, taken before the fourth cycle of nivolumab. These receptors were obtained from a human donor with classical Hodgkin lymphoma.

The chain couples TRBV5-4 to TRBJ1-2, with D perhaps TRBD1 (6 bases). The ends were cut back, 0 bases at V and 5 bases at J, with 14 bases in the middle. Germline V CDR1 and CDR2: SGHNT, YYREEE (reference sequence). CDR3 length: 15 amino acids. CDR3 sequence: CASSLEGQAAYGYTF. In DNA form, the CDR3 reads TGTGCCAGCAGCTTGGAGGGACAAGCGGCATATGGCTACACCTTC. The complete variable domain, with remaining parts taken from reference TRBV5-4 and TRBJ1-2, reads ETGVTQSPTHLIKTRGQQVTLRCSSQSGHNTVSWYQQALGQGPQFIFQYYREEENGRGNFPPRFSGLQFPNYSSELNVNALELDDSALYLCASSLEGQAAYGYTFGSGTRLTVV.

The gene calls are TRBV4-1 and TRBJ2-1; 12 bases fit TRBD2. The CDR3 has 17 residues. Germline CDR1 MGHRA, CDR2 YSYEKL. Trimming removed 5 bases from V and 4 bases from J; junction bases left unmatched: 9. The CDR3 coding sequence is TGCGCCAGCAGCGGAGGACTAGCGGGACCGAATTACAATGAGCAGTTCTTC. Protein: CASSGGLAGPNYNEQFF.

V and J are TRBV6-1 and TRBJ2-7; D is ambiguous. This CDR3 is built from 13 residues. Per the germline V gene, CDR1 is MNHNS and CDR2 is SASEGT. Trimming left V 0 bases short and J 1 base short, with 4 bases between. CDR3 in DNA: TGTGCCAGCAGTGAAGCGTCTTCCTACGAGCAGTACTTC. This codes for CASSEASSYEQYF.

The genes are TRBV7-9 and TRBJ1-3; no definite D call. Germline loops: CDR1 SEHNR, CDR2 FQNEAQ (reference sequence). The CDR3 totals 15 residues. The ends were cut back, 4 bases at V and 3 bases at J, with 13 bases in the middle. The CDR3 bases are TGTGCCAGCAGCTCAGATGGGCGAGGTGGAAACACCATATATTTT. It yields the protein CASSSDGRGGNTIYF.

This chain joins TRBV30 and TRBJ1-1; no reliable D call. V was cut by 0 bases and J by 5 bases, with 7 bases left in between. There are 12 residues in the CDR3. In germline, CDR1 is GTSNPN, CDR2 SVGIG (reference sequence). This chain's CDR3 is CAWSVRGTEAFF. In DNA form, the CDR3 reads TGTGCCTGGAGTGTACGCGGGACTGAAGCTTTCTTT.

The rearrangement joins TRBV5-1 to TRBJ2-3; the D is unclear. Trimming removed 4 bases from V and 1 base from J, with 16 bases in between. CDR3 size: 16 residues. The germline V gene encodes CDR1 SGHRS and CDR2 YFSETQ. This CDR3 reads CASSTNTYVGTDTQYF. As DNA, the CDR3 is TGCGCCAGCAGCACCAATACGTACGTGGGCACAGATACGCAGTATTTT.

The gene calls are TRBV5-1 and TRBJ1-2, with a possible D match to TRBD1 (5 bases). The CDR3 is 15 amino acids. V was pared by 4 bases and J by 4 bases, with 17 bases between. CDR1 SGHRS and CDR2 YFSETQ come from the germline V gene. In nucleotides, the CDR3 is TGCGCCAGCAGCAAGGATGACAGTCAGATCTATGGCTACACCTTC. Translation gives CASSKDDSQIYGYTF.

The chain combines TRBV5-1 with TRBJ1-4; unclear D gene. This CDR3 has 15 residues. The germline V gene encodes CDR1 SGHRS and CDR2 YFSETQ. Trimming stripped 1 base from V and 0 bases from J, with 7 bases between. CDR3 sequence (DNA): TGCGCCAGCAGCTTGACAGAAGCAACTAATGAAAAACTGTTTTTT. Protein: CASSLTEATNEKLFF. Full variable domain (remainder filled in from reference TRBV5-1 and TRBJ1-4): KAGVTQTPRYLIKTRGQQVTLSCSPISGHRSVSWYQQTPGQGLQFLFEYFSETQRNKGNFPGRFSGRQFSNSRSEMNVSTLELGDSALYLCASSLTEATNEKLFFGSGTQLSVL.

CDR3 DNA sequence: TGCGCCAGCAGCTTGTACATGATGGAGGGTCGGACTGAAGCTTTCTTT. Amino acid sequence: CASSLYMMEGRTEAFF. The chain recombines TRBV5-1 with TRBJ1-1; D uncertain. There are 16 residues in the CDR3. The germline V gene has CDR1 SGHRS and CDR2 YFSETQ. The V end was cut by 1 base, the J end by 5 bases, with 18 bases between.

The V call is TRBV18, the J call TRBJ1-1; D ambiguous. V shed 0 bases and J shed 1 base, with 6 bases lying between them. Germline CDR1 KGHSH, CDR2 LQKENI. The CDR3 covers 14 residues. The DNA for the CDR3 is TGTGCCAGCTCACCACCGAGGGAGAACACTGAAGCTTTCTTT. Protein sequence: CASSPPRENTEAFF.

The gene calls are TRBV7-9 and TRBJ1-5, with D perhaps TRBD1 (6 bases). Per germline, CDR1 SEHNR and CDR2 FQNEAQ (reference sequence). V was trimmed by 4 bases and J by 7 bases, leaving 14 bases between them. CDR3 size: 14 residues. The CDR3 DNA reads as TGTGCCAGCAGCTCATACAGGGAGGACCAGCCCCAGCATTTT. This encodes CASSSYREDQPQHF.

In nucleotides, the CDR3 is TGTGCCAGCAGGCCCAGGGGCAGAACTAACTATGGCTACACCTTC. Protein product: CASRPRGRTNYGYTF. The rearrangement joins TRBV6-5 to TRBJ1-2; D may be TRBD1 (6 bases). Germline assignment: CDR1 MNHEY and CDR2 SVGAGI. V lost 6 bases and J 0 bases, leaving 14 bases between the germline ends. This CDR3 has 15 amino acids.

This chain uses TRBV5-6 with TRBJ2-7; D may correspond to TRBD1 or TRBD2 (5 bases each). Trimming removed 7 bases at V and 3 bases at J, with 14 bases between. Germline CDR1 is SGHDT and CDR2 is YYEEEE. This CDR3 is built from 13 residues. As DNA, the CDR3 is TGTGCCAGCGCCGCGTGGGACGGCTACGAGCAGTACTTC. Its translation is CASAAWDGYEQYF.

The V gene is TRBV7-6, the J gene TRBJ2-1; 9 bases align to TRBD1. V was clipped by 5 bases and J by 0 bases; unmatched bases: 11. Germline V gene lookup returns CDR1 SGHVS and CDR2 FNYEAQ. There are 18 residues in the CDR3. CDR3 sequence: CASSPKTGTGSSYNEQFF. The CDR3 DNA is TGTGCCAGCAGCCCAAAGACCGGGACAGGGAGCTCCTACAATGAGCAGTTCTTC.

This chain links TRBV15 with TRBJ1-5, with D possibly being TRBD1 (5 bases). CDR3 length: 14 amino acids. Germline CDR1 reads LNHNV; CDR2 reads YYDKDF (reference sequence). Trimming pared 0 bases from V and 9 bases from J, leaving 12 bases between. The CDR3 here is CATSRDGGAGPQHF. CDR3 DNA sequence: TGTGCCACCAGCAGAGATGGAGGGGCAGGGCCCCAGCATTTT. The full variable domain, in which reference TRBV15 and TRBJ1-5 provide the parts outside the CDR3, is DAMVIQNPRYQVTQFGKPVTLSCSQTLNHNVMYWYQQKSSQAPKLLFHYYDKDFNNEADTPDNFQSRRPNTSFCFLDIRSPGLGDTAMYLCATSRDGGAGPQHFGDGTRLSIL.

The genes are TRBV19 and TRBJ2-3, with D possibly TRBD1 on 6 matching bases. Germline V gene sequence: CDR1 LNHDA, CDR2 SQIVND (reference sequence). This CDR3 has 15 residues. Between the trimmed V and J ends, which lost 1 base and 4 bases, there was a span of 12 bases. CDR3 region: CASSIVDRDPDTQYF. CDR3 sequence (DNA): TGTGCCAGTAGTATAGTGGACAGAGATCCAGATACGCAGTATTTT.

This sequence joins TRBV10-2 and TRBJ1-1; 9 nucleotides line up with TRBD1. The CDR3 spans 16 residues. The germline V gene encodes CDR1 WSHSY and CDR2 SAAADI. Losses at the gene ends were 3 bases for V and 4 bases for J; bases not matched to a gene: 9. For the CDR3, the DNA is TGCGCCAGCAGTGACAGGACAGGGGACTTTTCCACTGAAGCTTTCTTT. Amino acid sequence: CASSDRTGDFSTEAFF.

This chain connects TRBV15 to TRBJ1-5; tentatively, D is TRBD1 (6 bases). V was pared by 3 bases and J by 0 bases, with 12 bases between. Germline CDR1 is LNHNV and CDR2 is YYDKDF (reference sequence). The CDR3 extends over 16 amino acids. The CDR3 nucleotides read TGTGCCACCAGCAGGGGGGGCGCTTATAGCAATCAGCCCCAGCATTTT. Its protein is CATSRGGAYSNQPQHF.